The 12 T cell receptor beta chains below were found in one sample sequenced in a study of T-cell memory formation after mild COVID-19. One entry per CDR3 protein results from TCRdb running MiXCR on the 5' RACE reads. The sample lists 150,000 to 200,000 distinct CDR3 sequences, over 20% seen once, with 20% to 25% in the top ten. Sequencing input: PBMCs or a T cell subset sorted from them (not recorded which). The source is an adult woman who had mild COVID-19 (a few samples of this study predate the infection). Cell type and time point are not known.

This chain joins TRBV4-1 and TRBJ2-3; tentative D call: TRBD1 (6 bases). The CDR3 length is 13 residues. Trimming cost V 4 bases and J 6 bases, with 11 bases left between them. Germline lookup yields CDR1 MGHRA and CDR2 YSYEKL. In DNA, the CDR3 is TGCGCCAGCAGCCTTGCTAGGGGGGATACGCAGTATTTT. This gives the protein CASSLARGDTQYF.

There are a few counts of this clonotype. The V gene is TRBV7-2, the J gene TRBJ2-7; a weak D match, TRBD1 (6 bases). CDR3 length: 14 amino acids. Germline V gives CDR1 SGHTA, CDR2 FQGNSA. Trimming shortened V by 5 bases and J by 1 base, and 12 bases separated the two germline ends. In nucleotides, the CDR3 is TGTGCCAGCAGCATCCGGGACATTTCCTACGAGCAGTACTTC. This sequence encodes CASSIRDISYEQYF.

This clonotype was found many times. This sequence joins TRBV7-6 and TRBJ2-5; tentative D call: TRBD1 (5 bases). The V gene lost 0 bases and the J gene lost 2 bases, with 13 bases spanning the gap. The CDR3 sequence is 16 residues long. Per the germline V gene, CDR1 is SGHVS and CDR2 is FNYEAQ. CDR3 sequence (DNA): TGTGCCAGCAGCTTAGCAGTAGGGGCTACACAAGAGACCCAGTACTTC. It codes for CASSLAVGATQETQYF.

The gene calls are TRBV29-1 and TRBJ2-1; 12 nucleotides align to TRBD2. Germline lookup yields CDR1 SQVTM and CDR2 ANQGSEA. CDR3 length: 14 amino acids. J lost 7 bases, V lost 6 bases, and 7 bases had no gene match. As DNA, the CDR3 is TGCAGCGTATGGGGGACTAGCGGGCTTAATGAGCAGTTCTTC. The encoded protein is CSVWGTSGLNEQFF.

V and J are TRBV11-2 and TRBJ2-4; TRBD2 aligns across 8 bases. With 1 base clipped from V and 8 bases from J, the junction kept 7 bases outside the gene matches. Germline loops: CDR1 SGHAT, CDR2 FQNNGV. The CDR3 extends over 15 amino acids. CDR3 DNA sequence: TGTGCCAGCAGCTTAGTCACTAGCGGCATTCACATTCAGTACTTC. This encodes CASSLVTSGIHIQYF.

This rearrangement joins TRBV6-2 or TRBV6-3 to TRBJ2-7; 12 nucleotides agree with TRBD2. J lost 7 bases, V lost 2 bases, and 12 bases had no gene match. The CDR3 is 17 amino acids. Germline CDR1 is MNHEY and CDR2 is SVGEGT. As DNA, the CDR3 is TGTGCCAGCAGTTACCCCGTTCTAGCGGGAGGGCCGGGAGAGCAGTACTTC. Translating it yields CASSYPVLAGGPGEQYF.

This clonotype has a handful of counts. For the CDR3, the DNA is TGTGCCAGCAGCCCTTCTGGGGCCTACAATGAGCAGTTCTTC. It translates to CASSPSGAYNEQFF. The rearrangement joins TRBV7-9 to TRBJ2-1; D unresolved. Germline V gene data show CDR1 as SEHNR and CDR2 as FQNEAQ (reference sequence). The V end lost 5 bases, the J end lost 2 bases, and 10 bases lay between the germline ends. This CDR3 contains 14 residues.

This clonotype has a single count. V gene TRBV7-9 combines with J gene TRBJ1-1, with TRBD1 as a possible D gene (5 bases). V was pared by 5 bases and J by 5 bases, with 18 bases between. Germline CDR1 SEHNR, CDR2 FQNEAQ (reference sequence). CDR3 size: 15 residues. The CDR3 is CASSRSGGISTEAFF. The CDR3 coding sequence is TGTGCCAGCAGCCGTTCGGGGGGTATTTCGACTGAAGCTTTCTTT.

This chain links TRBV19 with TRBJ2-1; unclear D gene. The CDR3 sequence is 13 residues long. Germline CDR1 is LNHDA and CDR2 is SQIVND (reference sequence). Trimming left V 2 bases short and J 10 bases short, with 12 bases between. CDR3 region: CASSILSAGEQFF. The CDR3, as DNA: TGTGCCAGTAGTATACTGAGCGCCGGAGAGCAGTTCTTC. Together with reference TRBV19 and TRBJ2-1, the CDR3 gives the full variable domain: DGGITQSPKYLFRKEGQNVTLSCEQNLNHDAMYWYRQDPGQGLRLIYYSQIVNDFQKGDIAEGYSVSREKKESFPLTVTSAQKNPTAFYLCASSILSAGEQFFGPGTRLTVL.

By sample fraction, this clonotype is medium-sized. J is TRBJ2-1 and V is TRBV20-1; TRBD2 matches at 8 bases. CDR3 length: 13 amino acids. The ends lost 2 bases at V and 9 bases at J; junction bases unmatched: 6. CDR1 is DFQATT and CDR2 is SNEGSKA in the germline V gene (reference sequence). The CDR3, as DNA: TGCAGTGCTAGATCGGGAGGGGACGTTGAGCAGTTCTTC. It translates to CSARSGGDVEQFF.

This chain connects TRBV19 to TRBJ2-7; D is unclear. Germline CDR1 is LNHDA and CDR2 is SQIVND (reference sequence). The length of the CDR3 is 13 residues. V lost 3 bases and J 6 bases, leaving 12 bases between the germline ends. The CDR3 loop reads CASSIDRPAEQYF. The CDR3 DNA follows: TGTGCCAGTAGTATCGACCGTCCAGCCGAGCAGTACTTC. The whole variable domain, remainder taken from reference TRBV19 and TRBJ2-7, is DGGITQSPKYLFRKEGQNVTLSCEQNLNHDAMYWYRQDPGQGLRLIYYSQIVNDFQKGDIAEGYSVSREKKESFPLTVTSAQKNPTAFYLCASSIDRPAEQYFGPGTRLTVT.

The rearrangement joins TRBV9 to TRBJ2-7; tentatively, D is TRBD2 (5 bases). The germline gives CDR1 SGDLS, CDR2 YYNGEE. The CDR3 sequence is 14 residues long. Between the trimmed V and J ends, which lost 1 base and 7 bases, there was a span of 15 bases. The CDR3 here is CASSVSRRPGEQYF. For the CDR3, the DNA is TGTGCCAGCAGCGTATCGAGGAGACCGGGGGAGCAGTACTTC. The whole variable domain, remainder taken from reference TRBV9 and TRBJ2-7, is DSGVTQTPKHLITATGQRVTLRCSPRSGDLSVYWYQQSLDQGLQFLIQYYNGEERAKGNILERFSAQQFPDLHSELNLSSLELGDSALYFCASSVSRRPGEQYFGPGTRLTVT.